This TCR beta chain stems from a study of CD8+CD57+ T cells in acquired aplastic anemia. For CDR3 and TCR beta VDJ profiling, genomic DNA was the template used. TCRdb re-called the reads with MiXCR, one entry per CDR3 protein. Seen here are about 220,000 distinct CDR3 sequences, around 45% observed once, and the top ten hold under 9%. Selection for sequencing was limited to patients who had shown CD8+CD57+ cell expansion by flow cytometry. Patients were treatment-naive when blood was sampled. CDR3 size: 18 residues. V shed 1 base and J 5 bases; nucleotides not matched to a gene: 11. Germline values: CDR1 MNHEY, CDR2 SMNVEV (reference sequence).

The chain combines TRBV27 with TRBJ2-3; 11 nucleotides line up with TRBD2. Material: sorted CD4+, CD8+, or CD8+CD57+ T cells (not recorded which) from PBMCs. This receptor was taken from a human donor with aplastic anemia. CDR3 nucleotides: TGTGCCAGCAGTTTATTGACTAGCGGGACTATAATAGGAGATACGCAGTATTTT. It is translated as CASSLLTSGTIIGDTQYF.